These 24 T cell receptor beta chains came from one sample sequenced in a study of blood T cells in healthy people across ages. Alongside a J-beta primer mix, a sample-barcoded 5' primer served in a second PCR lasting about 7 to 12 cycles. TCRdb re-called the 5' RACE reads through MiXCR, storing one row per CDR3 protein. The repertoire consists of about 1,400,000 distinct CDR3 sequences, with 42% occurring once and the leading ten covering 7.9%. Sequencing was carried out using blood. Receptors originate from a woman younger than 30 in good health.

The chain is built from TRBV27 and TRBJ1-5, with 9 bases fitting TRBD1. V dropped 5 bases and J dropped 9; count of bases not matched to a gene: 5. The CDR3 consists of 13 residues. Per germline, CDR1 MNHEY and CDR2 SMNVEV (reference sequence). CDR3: CASSRQGGVPQHF. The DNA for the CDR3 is TGTGCCAGCAGTCGACAGGGGGGAGTGCCCCAGCATTTT.

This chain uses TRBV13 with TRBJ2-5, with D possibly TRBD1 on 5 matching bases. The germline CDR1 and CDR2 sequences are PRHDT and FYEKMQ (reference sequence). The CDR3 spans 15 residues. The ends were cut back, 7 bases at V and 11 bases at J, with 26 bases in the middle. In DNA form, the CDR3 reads TGTGCCAGCACCTCGGGCAGGGTCTTGCACAATGAGCAGTACTTC. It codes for CASTSGRVLHNEQYF.

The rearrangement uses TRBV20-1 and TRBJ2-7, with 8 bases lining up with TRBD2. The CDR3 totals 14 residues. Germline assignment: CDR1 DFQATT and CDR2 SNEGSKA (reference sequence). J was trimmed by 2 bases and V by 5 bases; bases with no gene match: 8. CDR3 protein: CSASKRGKTYEQYF. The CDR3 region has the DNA TGCAGTGCTTCCAAGCGGGGGAAGACCTACGAGCAGTACTTC.

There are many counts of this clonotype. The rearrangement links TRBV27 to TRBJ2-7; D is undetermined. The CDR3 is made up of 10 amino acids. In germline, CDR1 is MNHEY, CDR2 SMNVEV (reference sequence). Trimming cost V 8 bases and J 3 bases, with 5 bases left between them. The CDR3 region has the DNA TGTGCCAGCGGCTACTACGAGCAGTACTTC. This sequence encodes CASGYYEQYF.

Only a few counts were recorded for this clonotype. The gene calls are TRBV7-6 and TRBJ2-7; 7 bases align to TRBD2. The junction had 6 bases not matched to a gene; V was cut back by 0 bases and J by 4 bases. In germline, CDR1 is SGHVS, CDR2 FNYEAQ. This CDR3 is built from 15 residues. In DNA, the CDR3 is TGTGCCAGCAGCTTAGCGAGCGGGATCGGATACGAGCAGTACTTC. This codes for CASSLASGIGYEQYF.

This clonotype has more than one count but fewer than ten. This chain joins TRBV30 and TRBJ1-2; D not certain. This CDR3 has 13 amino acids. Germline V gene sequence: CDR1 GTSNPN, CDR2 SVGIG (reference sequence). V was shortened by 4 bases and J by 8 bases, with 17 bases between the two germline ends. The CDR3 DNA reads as TGTGCCTGGAACCCCTCTGGGATTCGGGGCTACACCTTC. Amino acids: CAWNPSGIRGYTF. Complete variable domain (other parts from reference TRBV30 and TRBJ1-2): SQTIHQWPATLVQPVGSPLSLECTVEGTSNPNLYWYRQAAGRGLQLLFYSVGIGQISSEVPQNLSASRPQDRQFILSSKKLLLSDSGFYLCAWNPSGIRGYTFGSGTRLTVV.

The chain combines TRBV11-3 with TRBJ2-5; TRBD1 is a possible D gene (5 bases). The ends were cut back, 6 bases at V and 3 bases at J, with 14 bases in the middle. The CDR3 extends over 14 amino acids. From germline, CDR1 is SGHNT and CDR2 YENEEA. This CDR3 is CASSSDRYEETQYF. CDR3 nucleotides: TGTGCCAGCAGTTCTGACAGATACGAAGAGACCCAGTACTTC.

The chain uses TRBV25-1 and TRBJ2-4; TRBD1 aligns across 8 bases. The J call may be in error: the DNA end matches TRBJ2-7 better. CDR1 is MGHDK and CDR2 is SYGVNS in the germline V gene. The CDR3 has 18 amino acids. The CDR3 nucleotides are TGTGCCAGCATTCACAGGGGGTTCGTAGCCTGTCCAACCTACGAGCAGTACTTC. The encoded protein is CASIHRGFVACPTYEQYF.

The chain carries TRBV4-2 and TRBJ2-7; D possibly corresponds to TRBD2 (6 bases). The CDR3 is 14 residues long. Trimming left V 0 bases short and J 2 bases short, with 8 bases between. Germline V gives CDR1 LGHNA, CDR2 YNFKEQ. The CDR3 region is CASSQEPGAYEQYF. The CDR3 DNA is TGTGCCAGCAGCCAAGAGCCGGGGGCCTACGAGCAGTACTTC.

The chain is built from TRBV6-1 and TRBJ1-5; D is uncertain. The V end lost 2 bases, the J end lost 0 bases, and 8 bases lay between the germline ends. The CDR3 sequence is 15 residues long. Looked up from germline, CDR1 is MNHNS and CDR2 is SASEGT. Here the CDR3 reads CASSENQYSNQPQHF. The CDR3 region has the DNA TGTGCCAGCAGTGAAAATCAATATAGCAATCAGCCCCAGCATTTT.

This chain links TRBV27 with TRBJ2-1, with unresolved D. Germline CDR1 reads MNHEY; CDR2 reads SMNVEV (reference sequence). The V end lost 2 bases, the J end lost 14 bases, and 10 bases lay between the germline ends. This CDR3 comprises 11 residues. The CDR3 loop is CASSLGQDEFF. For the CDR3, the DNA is TGTGCCAGCAGTTTAGGTCAGGACGAGTTCTTC.

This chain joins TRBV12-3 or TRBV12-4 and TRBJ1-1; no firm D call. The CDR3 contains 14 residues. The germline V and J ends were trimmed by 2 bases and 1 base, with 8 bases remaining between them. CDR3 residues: CASSLSDKNTEAFF. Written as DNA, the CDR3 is TGTGCCAGCAGTTTAAGTGACAAGAACACTGAAGCTTTCTTT.

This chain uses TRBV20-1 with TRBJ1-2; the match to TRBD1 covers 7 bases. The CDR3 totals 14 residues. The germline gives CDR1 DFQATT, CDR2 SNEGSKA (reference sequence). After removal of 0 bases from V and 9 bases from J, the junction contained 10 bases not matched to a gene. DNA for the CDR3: TGCAGTGCTAGAGATCGCACCGGGACAGTGAGCTACACCTTC. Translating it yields CSARDRTGTVSYTF.

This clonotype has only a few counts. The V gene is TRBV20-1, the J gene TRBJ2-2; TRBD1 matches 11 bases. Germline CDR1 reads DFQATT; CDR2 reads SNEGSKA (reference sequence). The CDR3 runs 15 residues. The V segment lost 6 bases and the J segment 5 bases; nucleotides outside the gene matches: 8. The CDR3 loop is CSALRGQGATGELFF. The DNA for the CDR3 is TGCAGTGCCCTAAGAGGACAGGGGGCGACCGGGGAGCTGTTTTTT.

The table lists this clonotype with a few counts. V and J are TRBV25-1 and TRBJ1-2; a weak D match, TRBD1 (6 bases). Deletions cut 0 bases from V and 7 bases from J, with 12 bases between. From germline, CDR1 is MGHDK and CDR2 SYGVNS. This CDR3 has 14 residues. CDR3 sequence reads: CASSEYGGRGGYTF. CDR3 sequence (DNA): TGTGCCAGCAGTGAATATGGGGGGCGCGGTGGCTACACCTTC.

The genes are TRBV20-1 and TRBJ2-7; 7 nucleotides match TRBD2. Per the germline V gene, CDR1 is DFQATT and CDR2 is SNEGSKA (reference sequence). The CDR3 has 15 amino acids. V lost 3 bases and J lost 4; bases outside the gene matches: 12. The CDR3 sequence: CSARNPGLIKYEQYF. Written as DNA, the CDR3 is TGCAGTGCTAGGAACCCGGGACTAATTAAATACGAGCAGTACTTC.

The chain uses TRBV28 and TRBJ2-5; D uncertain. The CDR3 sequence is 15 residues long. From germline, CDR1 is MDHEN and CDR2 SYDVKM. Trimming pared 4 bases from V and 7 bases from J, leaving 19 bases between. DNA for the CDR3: TGTGCCAGCAGTTGGGAACAATTATTAAAGGGGACCCAGTACTTC. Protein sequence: CASSWEQLLKGTQYF.

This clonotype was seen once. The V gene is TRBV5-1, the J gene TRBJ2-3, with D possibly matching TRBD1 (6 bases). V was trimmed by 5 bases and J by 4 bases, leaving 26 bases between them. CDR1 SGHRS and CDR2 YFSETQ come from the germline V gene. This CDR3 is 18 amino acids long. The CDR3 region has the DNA TGCGCCAGCAGAGAATCGGGGACATACCCAATGCAGGCAGATACGCAGTATTTT. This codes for CASRESGTYPMQADTQYF.

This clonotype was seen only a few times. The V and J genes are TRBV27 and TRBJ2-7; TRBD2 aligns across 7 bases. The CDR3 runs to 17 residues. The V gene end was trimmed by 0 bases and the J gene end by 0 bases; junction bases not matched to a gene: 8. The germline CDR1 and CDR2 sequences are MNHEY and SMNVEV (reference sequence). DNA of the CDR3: TGTGCCAGCAGTTTATCTCTCTCGGGGGGTTACTCCTACGAGCAGTACTTC. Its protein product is CASSLSLSGGYSYEQYF.

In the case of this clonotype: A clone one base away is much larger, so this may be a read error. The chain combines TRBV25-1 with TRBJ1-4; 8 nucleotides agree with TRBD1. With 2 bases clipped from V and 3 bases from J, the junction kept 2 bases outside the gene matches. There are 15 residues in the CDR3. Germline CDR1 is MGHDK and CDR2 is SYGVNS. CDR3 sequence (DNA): TGTGCCAGCAGTGAACAGACAGGGGCTAATGAAAAACTGTTTTTT. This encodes CASSEQTGANEKLFF.

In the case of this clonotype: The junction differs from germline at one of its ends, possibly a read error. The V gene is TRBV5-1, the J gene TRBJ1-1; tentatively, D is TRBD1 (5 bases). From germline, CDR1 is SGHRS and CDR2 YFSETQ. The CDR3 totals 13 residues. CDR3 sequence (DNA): TGCACCAGCAGGAAGGGGCCCACCACTGAAGCTTTCTTT. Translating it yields CTSRKGPTTEAFF.

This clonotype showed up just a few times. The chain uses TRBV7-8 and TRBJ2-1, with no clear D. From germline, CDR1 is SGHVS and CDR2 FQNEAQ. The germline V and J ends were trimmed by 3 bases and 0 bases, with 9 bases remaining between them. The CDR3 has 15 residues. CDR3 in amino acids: CASSFLASSYNEQFF. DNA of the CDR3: TGTGCCAGCAGCTTTTTGGCAAGCTCCTACAATGAGCAGTTCTTC.

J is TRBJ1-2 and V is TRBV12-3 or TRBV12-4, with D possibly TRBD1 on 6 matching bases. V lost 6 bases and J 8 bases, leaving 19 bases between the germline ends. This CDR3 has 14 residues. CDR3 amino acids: CASRPAGVGSGYTF. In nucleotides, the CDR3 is TGTGCCAGCAGACCTGCAGGGGTTGGGTCGGGCTACACCTTC.

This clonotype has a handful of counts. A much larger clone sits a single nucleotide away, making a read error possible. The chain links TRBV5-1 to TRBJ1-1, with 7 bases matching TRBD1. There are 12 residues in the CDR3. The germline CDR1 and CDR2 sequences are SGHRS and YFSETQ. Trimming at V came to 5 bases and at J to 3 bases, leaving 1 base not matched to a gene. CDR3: CASRQGDTEAFF. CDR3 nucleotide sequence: TGCGCCAGCAGGCAGGGGGACACTGAAGCTTTCTTT.